These 8 T cell receptor beta chains were sequenced from one sample in a study of shared clonotypes between healthy human individuals (dated by TCRdb to the early 2020s). The receptor library was made with the immunoSEQ multiplex PCR assay. TCRdb took over this immuneACCESS table, retaining in-frame rearrangements with V and J assigned. Such tables are incomplete; in checked studies, under half of the missing clones stem from an unresolved V gene, and the remainder is unexplained. The sample records around 440,000 clones, approximately 71% of which are singletons. Clones ranked in the top ten supply around 12% of the sample. The sequenced sample consisted of PBMCs. The receptors stem from a middle-aged woman in good health. Some clones in this sample may be carry-over from other donors' samples.

Concerning this clone itself: This same CDR3 is encoded by further DNA sequences in the sample. CDR3 in amino acids: CASSPGLAGAYEQYF. In nucleotides, the CDR3 is TGTGCCAGCTCACCAGGACTAGCGGGAGCCTACGAGCAGTACTTC. The J gene is TRBJ2-7, the V gene TRBV18; 13 bases are a match to TRBD2. The germline CDR1 and CDR2 sequences are KGHSH and LQKENI. This CDR3 has 15 amino acids. The ends lost 2 bases at V and 2 bases at J; junction bases unmatched: 0.

The V and J genes are TRBV28 and TRBJ2-5, with D uncertain. Trimming shortened V by 5 bases and J by 1 base, and 11 bases separated the two germline ends. The CDR3 runs to 14 residues. Germline V lookup: CDR1 MDHEN, CDR2 SYDVKM. The CDR3 here is CASSPGGVQETQYF. CDR3 nucleotide sequence: TGTGCCAGCAGTCCGGGTGGGGTCCAAGAGACCCAGTACTTC.

This chain links TRBV23-1 with TRBJ2-1; D call uncertain. TRBV23-1 is placed among ORFs of uncertain function. The V gene lost 2 bases and the J gene lost 7 bases, with 9 bases spanning the gap. This CDR3 is built from 13 residues. The CDR3 DNA follows: TGCGCCAGCAGTCAACCTATATGGAATGAGCAGTTCTTC. Encoded protein: CASSQPIWNEQFF.

The chain joins TRBV2 to TRBJ2-7; TRBD1 matches at 7 bases. The CDR3 totals 13 residues. Germline V gene sequence: CDR1 SNHLY, CDR2 FYNNEI. The V segment lost 8 bases and the J segment 2 bases; nucleotides outside the gene matches: 6. The CDR3 DNA reads TGTGCCAGCTCTGGTGGACAGGCCTACGAGCAGTACTTC. This translates into CASSGGQAYEQYF.

The chain has TRBV18 and TRBJ1-1; 7 bases are shared with TRBD1. This CDR3 is built from 16 residues. Germline V gene data show CDR1 as KGHSH and CDR2 as LQKENI. V was pared by 3 bases and J by 1 base, with 8 bases of the junction left unmatched. The chain's CDR3 is CASSPVTGNRNTEAFF. The CDR3 coding sequence is TGTGCCAGCTCACCGGTGACAGGGAATCGGAACACTGAAGCTTTCTTT.

The rearrangement joins TRBV5-6 to TRBJ2-7; D is perhaps TRBD1 or TRBD2 (5 bases each). The CDR3 runs to 15 residues. Per germline, CDR1 SGHDT and CDR2 YYEEEE. V shed 2 bases and J shed 0 bases, with 12 bases lying between them. The CDR3, as DNA: TGTGCCAGCAGCTTCTTTACCGGGGCCTCCTACGAGCAGTACTTC. The encoded protein is CASSFFTGASYEQYF.

This clone was seen once. This sequence joins TRBV7-9 and TRBJ1-3; a possible D gene is TRBD1 (5 bases). CDR3 length: 14 amino acids. V lost 5 bases and J lost 2, with 10 bases in between. The germline V gene encodes CDR1 SEHNR and CDR2 FQNEAQ (reference sequence). In DNA form, the CDR3 reads TGTGCCAGCAGCGCCGACAGTGCTGGAAACACCATATATTTT. Protein sequence: CASSADSAGNTIYF.

This clone was seen only a few times. The chain recombines TRBV27 with TRBJ2-7; 7 nucleotides align to TRBD1. J gave up 6 bases and V 10 bases, and 9 bases lay outside the gene matches. The CDR3 is 12 residues long. Germline V lookup: CDR1 MNHEY, CDR2 SMNVEV (reference sequence). The CDR3 DNA follows: TGTGCCACCCACCGACAGGGTGGCGAGCAGTACTTC. Encoded protein: CATHRQGGEQYF.